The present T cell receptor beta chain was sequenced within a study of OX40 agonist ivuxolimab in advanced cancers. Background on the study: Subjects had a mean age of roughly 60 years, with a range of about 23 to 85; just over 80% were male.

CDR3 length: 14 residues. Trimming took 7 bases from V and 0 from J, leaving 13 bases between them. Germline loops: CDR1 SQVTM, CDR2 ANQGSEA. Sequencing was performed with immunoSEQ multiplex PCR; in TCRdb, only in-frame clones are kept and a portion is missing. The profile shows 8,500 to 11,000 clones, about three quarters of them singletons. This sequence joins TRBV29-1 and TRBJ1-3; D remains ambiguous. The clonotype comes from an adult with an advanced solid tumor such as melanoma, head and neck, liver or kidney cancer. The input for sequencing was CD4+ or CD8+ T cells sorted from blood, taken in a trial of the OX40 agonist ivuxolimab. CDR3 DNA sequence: TGCAGCGCCGAGGGTTCCAGCTCTGGAAACACCATATATTTT. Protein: CSAEGSSSGNTIYF.